This T cell receptor (beta chain) emerged from a study of T cells in Graves' hyperthyroidism and ophthalmopathy. Regions amplified from RNA transcripts were the TCR beta CDR3 regions. HTBI primers drove first-round RT-PCR of the TCR CDR3. TCRdb re-called the multiplex PCR reads through MiXCR, storing one row per CDR3 protein. Among about 300,000 distinct CDR3 sequences listed, roughly a fifth were seen once. This clonotype was counted ten times or more. Its specificity is unknown. Study-wide results and caveats: Ophthalmopathy was separated from stable hyperthyroidism by a 13 V-J model. It was a median 6.5 months before onset that the model predicted ophthalmopathy.

Germline V gene sequence: CDR1 SNHLY, CDR2 FYNNEI. The CDR3 totals 16 residues. Unmatched junction bases numbered 6, after V lost 4 bases and J lost 3 bases. This chain links TRBV2 with TRBJ1-6; TRBD1 aligns across 7 bases. The source material was blood. This TCR derives from a man in his fifties or sixties with Graves' ophthalmopathy. The chain's CDR3 is CASSGQGGDYNSPLHF. DNA for the CDR3: TGTGCCAGCAGTGGACAGGGAGGCGACTATAATTCACCCCTCCACTTT.